Below, 4 T cell receptor beta chains from the same sample are listed, as sequenced in a study of regulatory dendritic cells for organ transplantation. Using immunoSEQ multiplex PCR, the repertoire was profiled, and TCRdb retains in-frame clones only, with some absent. The table lists 12,000 or so clones, just under 90% of them singletons. What these receptors recognize is not known. CFSE-labeled sorted T cells met regulatory or mature dendritic cells for roughly 5 days. The sequenced sample consisted of naive CD8+ T cells from blood cultured with dendritic cells. The sample's subset: CD45RA+ naive T cells. The receptors here all came from a human donor in good health.

This clone was counted once. This rearrangement joins TRBV27 to TRBJ2-1, with D possibly being TRBD2 (6 bases). Germline V lookup: CDR1 MNHEY, CDR2 SMNVEV (reference sequence). The CDR3 consists of 12 residues. Trimming cost V 5 bases and J 7 bases, with 9 bases left between them. The CDR3 sequence: CASSKGRNEQFF. The CDR3, as DNA: TGTGCCAGCAGTAAGGGGAGGAATGAGCAGTTCTTC.

This chain uses TRBV4-3 with TRBJ2-7; possible D gene TRBD1, 6 bases. The V and J ends lost 2 bases and 2 bases respectively, with 10 bases between them. Germline CDR1 reads LGHNA; CDR2 reads YSLEER. The CDR3 sequence is 14 residues long. The CDR3 protein is CASSQLTGPYEQYF. The CDR3 region has the DNA TGCGCCAGCAGCCAATTGACAGGCCCCTACGAGCAGTACTTC.

The rearrangement joins TRBV27 to TRBJ2-1, with 8 bases that match TRBD2. With V trimmed by 9 bases and J by 6 bases, 16 bases remained unmatched. This CDR3 spans 16 amino acids. Looked up from germline, CDR1 is MNHEY and CDR2 is SMNVEV (reference sequence). This CDR3 is CASSAQAGDASNEQFF. CDR3 DNA: TGTGCCAGTTCTGCCCAAGCGGGGGACGCCTCCAATGAGCAGTTCTTC.

Only one count was recorded for this clone. V and J are TRBV9 and TRBJ1-1; no clear D gene. Trimming shortened V by 2 bases and J by 2 bases, and 10 bases separated the two germline ends. CDR3 length equals 14 residues. Germline assignment: CDR1 SGDLS and CDR2 YYNGEE. The CDR3 here is CASSVSGDNTEAFF. The DNA of the CDR3 is TGTGCCAGCAGCGTTTCCGGGGATAACACTGAAGCTTTCTTT.